A single sample is the source of the 18 T cell receptor beta chains below, sequenced in a study of blood T cell repertoires in COVID-19. Data came from immunoSEQ multiplex PCR; TCRdb stores just in-frame clones and leaves some out. The sample has 150,000 to 200,000 clones, just over 85% seen once. Sample: PBMCs or T cells enriched from blood (not recorded which). These receptor sequences come from a woman in her late teens or twenties who had recovered from COVID-19.

This clone was detected a few times. The J gene is TRBJ2-7, the V gene TRBV30; D uncertain. The CDR3 is made up of 11 amino acids. V was trimmed by 2 bases and J by 5 bases, leaving 7 bases between them. CDR1 GTSNPN and CDR2 SVGIG come from the germline V gene (reference sequence). The CDR3 coding sequence is TGTGCCTGGAGTTCTGTCGACGAGCAGTACTTC. As protein: CAWSSVDEQYF.

This sequence joins TRBV10-2 and TRBJ2-3; 7 bases line up with TRBD2. Germline V gene data show CDR1 as WSHSY and CDR2 as SAAADI. After removal of 6 bases from V and 0 bases from J, the junction contained 6 bases not matched to a gene. The CDR3 is 15 amino acids. CDR3 in DNA: TGCGCCAGCAGGCCTAGCGGACCTAGCACAGATACGCAGTATTTT. It is translated as CASRPSGPSTDTQYF.

The V gene is TRBV28, the J gene TRBJ2-2, with 11 bases lining up with TRBD2. This CDR3 region has 20 residues. With V trimmed by 3 bases and J by 1 base, 13 bases remained unmatched. CDR1 is MDHEN, CDR2 SYDVKM, per germline. The CDR3 spells CASSFHLEGLADKNTGELFF. CDR3 DNA: TGTGCCAGCAGTTTCCACCTGGAGGGACTAGCGGACAAGAACACCGGGGAGCTGTTTTTT.

The chain has TRBV28 and TRBJ2-1; 10 bases are shared with TRBD1. Trimming removed 4 bases from V and 8 bases from J; junction bases left unmatched: 5. CDR3 length equals 14 residues. Germline V CDR1 and CDR2: MDHEN, SYDVKM. The CDR3 spells CASSSPGQGHEQFF. CDR3 DNA sequence: TGTGCCAGCAGTTCGCCGGGACAGGGGCATGAGCAGTTCTTC.

V and J are TRBV28 and TRBJ1-2; 9 bases align to TRBD1. This CDR3 contains 13 residues. Germline V lookup: CDR1 MDHEN, CDR2 SYDVKM. Trimming cost V 6 bases and J 5 bases; bases outside gene matches: 4. Here the CDR3 DNA reads TGTGCCAGCAGGGAGGACAGGGGTTATGGCTACACCTTC. Translated: CASREDRGYGYTF.

This rearrangement joins TRBV6-1 to TRBJ1-2, with D possibly matching TRBD1 (6 bases). The CDR3 is made up of 15 amino acids. V lost 1 base, J lost 4 bases, and 13 bases lay in between. The germline V gene has CDR1 MNHNS and CDR2 SASEGT. The CDR3 protein is CASSEGGGGSYGYTF. The DNA for the CDR3 is TGTGCCAGCAGTGAAGGAGGGGGGGGCAGCTATGGCTACACCTTC.

V gene TRBV7-9 combines with J gene TRBJ2-1; TRBD2 is a possible D gene (5 bases). The germline gives CDR1 SEHNR, CDR2 FQNEAQ (reference sequence). V was cut by 5 bases and J by 13 bases, with 15 bases left in between. The CDR3 is 12 residues long. The CDR3 loop reads CASSPSSGSQFF. The CDR3 DNA is TGTGCCAGCAGCCCTTCGAGCGGCAGTCAGTTCTTC.

The chain couples TRBV29-1 to TRBJ1-2, with 10 bases aligning to TRBD1. The J segment lost 7 bases and the V segment lost 3 bases, leaving 5 bases of the junction unmatched. Germline V CDR1 and CDR2: SQVTM, ANQGSEA. The CDR3 runs 13 residues. The CDR3 region has the DNA TGCAGCGTTGATGACAGGGGGCTGGGTGGCTACACCTTC. Its translation is CSVDDRGLGGYTF. Complete variable domain (other parts from reference TRBV29-1 and TRBJ1-2): SAVISQKPSRDICQRGTSLTIQCQVDSQVTMMFWYRQQPGQSLTLIATANQGSEATYESGFVIDKFPISRPNLTFSTLTVSNMSPEDSSIYLCSVDDRGLGGYTFGSGTRLTVV.

The chain has TRBV4-3 and TRBJ2-3; D possibly corresponds to TRBD2 (6 bases). Trimming shortened V by 5 bases and J by 5 bases, and 17 bases separated the two germline ends. CDR3 length: 15 amino acids. CDR1 and CDR2 from the germline V gene are LGHNA and YSLEER. The CDR3, as DNA: TGCGCCAGCAGCGGGGTGGCGGGGTTGGTAGATACGCAGTATTTT. Its protein is CASSGVAGLVDTQYF.

This rearrangement joins TRBV10-2 to TRBJ2-1; D remains unclear. This CDR3 contains 13 residues. V was shortened by 2 bases and J by 10 bases, with 12 bases between the two germline ends. Germline values: CDR1 WSHSY, CDR2 SAAADI. CDR3 sequence reads: CASSEPPTPEQFF. In DNA, the CDR3 is TGCGCCAGCAGTGAGCCTCCTACCCCAGAGCAGTTCTTC.

The rearrangement uses TRBV18 and TRBJ2-7; 9 bases fit TRBD1. Per germline, CDR1 KGHSH and CDR2 LQKENI. The CDR3 loop spans 16 amino acids. V was clipped by 3 bases and J by 2 bases; unmatched bases: 8. CDR3 sequence: CASSPRAGTGTYEQYF. Here the CDR3 DNA reads TGTGCCAGCTCACCTCGAGCGGGGACAGGGACCTACGAGCAGTACTTC.

The chain uses TRBV5-1 and TRBJ2-5; D not resolved. There are 14 residues in the CDR3. The V gene lost 0 bases and the J gene lost 3 bases, with 9 bases spanning the gap. Germline CDR1 and CDR2: SGHRS and YFSETQ. The CDR3 sequence is CASSLVTAEETQYF. CDR3 DNA: TGCGCCAGCAGCTTGGTCACAGCCGAAGAGACCCAGTACTTC.

The chain couples TRBV7-2 to TRBJ1-6; D unclear. CDR3 size: 13 residues. The germline CDR1 and CDR2 sequences are SGHTA and FQGNSA. V shed 4 bases and J shed 13 bases, with 14 bases lying between them. This CDR3 reads CASSSNRVSPLHF. Written as DNA, the CDR3 is TGTGCCAGCAGCTCCAACCGAGTTTCGCCCCTCCACTTT.

V and J are TRBV5-1 and TRBJ1-2; D is unresolved. The CDR3 runs 15 residues. V lost 4 bases to trimming and J lost 6 bases, with 19 bases between them. Germline V lookup: CDR1 SGHRS, CDR2 YFSETQ. This chain's CDR3 is CASSPERGIGNGYTF. The CDR3 nucleotides read TGCGCCAGCAGCCCCGAACGGGGAATAGGGAATGGCTACACCTTC.

The V call is TRBV7-2, the J call TRBJ2-3; 9 bases line up with TRBD2. This CDR3 contains 17 residues. V dropped 5 bases and J dropped 2; count of bases not matched to a gene: 11. Germline loops: CDR1 SGHTA, CDR2 FQGNSA. The CDR3 reads CASSTMLAGAHTDTQYF. Here the CDR3 DNA reads TGTGCCAGCAGCACAATGTTAGCGGGGGCCCACACAGATACGCAGTATTTT.

V gene TRBV5-1 combines with J gene TRBJ2-3; maybe TRBD2 (7 bases). The CDR3 has 17 residues. Germline V gene sequence: CDR1 SGHRS, CDR2 YFSETQ. V was trimmed by 0 bases and J by 1 base, leaving 15 bases between them. The CDR3 coding sequence is TGCGCCAGCAGCTTGGAACTAGGGGGGGACGGCACAGATACGCAGTATTTT. Translated: CASSLELGGDGTDTQYF.

The gene calls are TRBV5-8 and TRBJ1-1; TRBD1 aligns across 8 bases. The V segment lost 4 bases and the J segment 7 bases; nucleotides outside the gene matches: 9. CDR1 is SGHTS and CDR2 is YDEGEE in the germline V gene. The CDR3 length is 14 residues. This chain's CDR3 is CASSPPGGRIEAFF. The DNA for the CDR3 is TGTGCCAGCAGCCCGCCAGGGGGCAGGATTGAAGCTTTCTTT.

The chain has TRBV9 and TRBJ2-1; D may be TRBD1 (6 bases). This CDR3 is 12 amino acids long. V shed 4 bases and J shed 8 bases, with 10 bases lying between them. CDR1 is SGDLS, CDR2 YYNGEE, per germline. CDR3 in amino acids: CASSPRGDEQFF. CDR3 coding DNA: TGTGCCAGCAGCCCCAGGGGCGATGAGCAGTTCTTC. Combining the CDR3 with reference TRBV9 and TRBJ2-1 gives the whole variable domain DSGVTQTPKHLITATGQRVTLRCSPRSGDLSVYWYQQSLDQGLQFLIQYYNGEERAKGNILERFSAQQFPDLHSELNLSSLELGDSALYFCASSPRGDEQFFGPGTRLTVL.